This is a list of T cell receptor beta chains from one sample in a study of blood T cell repertoires in COVID-19. Clones were read by immunoSEQ multiplex PCR, and TCRdb kept only the in-frame ones, dropping some. The sample has approximately 120,000 clones, over 80% seen once. Sequences were obtained from peripheral blood. The receptors were gathered from a man aged 60 to 69 with acute or convalescent COVID-19. The CDR3 runs from the conserved cysteine through the conserved F or W. The order of the fields is J gene, CDR3 length, V gene, clone size, D gene, CDR3 protein, CDR3 DNA. D genes are given only for firm matches. Rows may omit the clone size; those that give it use once, few, many or a size class.

TRBJ1-2 15 TRBV28 - - CASSLARQANYGYTF TGTGCCAGCAGTTTGGCTCGACAGGCTAACTATGGCTACACCTTC
TRBJ1-1 14 TRBV5-4 once - CASSLASRRTEAFF TGTGCCAGCAGCTTGGCTAGTCGGCGCACTGAAGCTTTCTTT
TRBJ2-4 18 TRBV28 - TRBD2 CASPPASGSVEAKNIQYF TGTGCCAGCCCCCCAGCTAGCGGGAGTGTAGAAGCCAAAAACATTCAGTACTTC
TRBJ2-1 18 TRBV19 - TRBD2 CASSIDRTSGRFYNEQFF TGTGCCAGTAGTATAGATAGGACTAGCGGGAGGTTCTACAATGAGCAGTTCTTC
TRBJ1-2 14 TRBV28 - TRBD1 CASSPTGATYGYTF TGTGCCAGCAGTCCTACAGGGGCTACCTATGGCTACACCTTC
TRBJ1-2 16 TRBV30 - - CAWSERRVAYKYGYTF TGTGCCTGGAGTGAAAGGAGGGTGGCTTACAAATATGGCTACACCTTC
TRBJ2-7 15 TRBV19 - - CASSISAGASYEQYF TGTGCCAGTAGTATTTCTGCAGGCGCCTCCTACGAGCAGTACTTC
TRBJ1-6 16 TRBV27 - - CASSSDPGGYNSPLHF TGTGCCAGCAGTTCGGACCCCGGGGGGTATAATTCACCCCTCCACTTT
TRBJ2-7 14 TRBV5-6 - - CASSPRCRLYEQYF TGTGCCAGCAGCCCGAGATGCCGACTATACGAGCAGTACTTC
TRBJ2-3 16 TRBV15 few TRBD2 CATSSDLGGDTDTQYF TGTGCCACCAGCAGTGACCTGGGAGGGGACACAGATACGCAGTATTTT
TRBJ2-1 16 TRBV5-6 - TRBD2 CASSLAPGGIYNEQFF TGTGCCAGCAGCTTGGCGCCCGGGGGGATCTACAATGAGCAGTTCTTC
TRBJ2-3 13 TRBV14 - - CASSQGAGDTQYF TGTGCCAGCAGCCAGGGGGCCGGAGATACGCAGTATTTT
TRBJ2-5 13 TRBV28 few - CASSSTRGGTQYF TGTGCCAGCAGTTCCACACGGGGAGGGACCCAGTACTTC
TRBJ1-1 15 TRBV4-1 - - CASSQWRSYNTEAFF TGCGCCAGCAGCCAATGGAGATCCTACAACACTGAAGCTTTCTTT
TRBJ1-1 14 TRBV6-1 - - CASSDWRANTEAFF TGTGCCAGCAGTGATTGGCGGGCGAACACTGAAGCTTTCTTT
TRBJ2-2 18 TRBV24-1 few - CATSDFLRGQAGTGELFF TGTGCCACCAGTGATTTCCTGAGAGGGCAGGCCGGCACCGGGGAGCTGTTTTTT
TRBJ2-3 16 TRBV24-1 - TRBD2 CATSDISGASTDTQYF TGTGCCACCAGTGACATTAGCGGGGCTAGCACAGATACGCAGTATTTT
TRBJ2-7 14 TRBV5-6 - TRBD1 CASSAGTGYGEQYF TGTGCCAGCAGCGCCGGGACAGGGTATGGTGAGCAGTACTTC
TRBJ1-2 15 TRBV2 - TRBD1 CASSPDRNLNYGYTF TGTGCCAGCAGTCCGGACAGGAACCTTAACTATGGCTACACCTTC
TRBJ1-3 15 TRBV6-5 - - CASRLGGFSGNTIYF TGTGCCAGCAGGTTGGGAGGGTTCTCTGGAAACACCATATATTTT
TRBJ2-2 18 TRBV7-9 - TRBD2 CASSLEIGLAGDTGELFF TGTGCCAGCAGCTTAGAAATCGGACTAGCGGGAGACACCGGGGAGCTGTTTTTT
TRBJ2-1 16 TRBV4-1 - - CASSQHLADSYNEQFF TGCGCCAGCAGCCAACATTTAGCGGACTCCTACAATGAGCAGTTCTTC
TRBJ2-7 16 TRBV18 - TRBD1 CASSHAGTGVDGEQYF TGTGCCAGCTCTCACGCGGGGACAGGGGTCGATGGCGAGCAGTACTTC
TRBJ2-7 15 TRBV15 - TRBD2 CATSRGSGRPYEQYF TGTGCCACCAGCAGAGGTAGCGGGAGGCCCTACGAGCAGTACTTC
TRBJ2-3 14 TRBV27 - TRBD1 CASSLTTGVDTQYF TGTGCCAGCAGTCTAACTACAGGGGTAGATACGCAGTATTTT
TRBJ2-6 17 TRBV19 - TRBD1 CASSAGTGGTGANVLTF TGTGCCAGTAGTGCCGGGACAGGGGGCACTGGGGCCAACGTCCTGACTTTC
TRBJ1-2 16 TRBV2 - TRBD1 CASNPTGSPGNYGYTF TGTGCCAGCAACCCGACAGGGTCCCCAGGCAACTATGGCTACACCTTC
TRBJ2-6 16 TRBV4-1 once TRBD2 CASSQASGSGANVLTF TGCGCCAGCAGCCAAGCTAGCGGCTCTGGGGCCAACGTCCTGACTTTC
TRBJ1-1 15 TRBV13 - TRBD1 CASSFASKGATGAFF TGTGCCAGCAGCTTCGCATCGAAGGGGGCAACTGGAGCTTTCTTT
TRBJ1-5 13 TRBV3-1/TRBV3-2 - - CASSQEVRQPQHF TGTGCCAGCAGCCAAGAGGTCCGGCAGCCCCAGCATTTT